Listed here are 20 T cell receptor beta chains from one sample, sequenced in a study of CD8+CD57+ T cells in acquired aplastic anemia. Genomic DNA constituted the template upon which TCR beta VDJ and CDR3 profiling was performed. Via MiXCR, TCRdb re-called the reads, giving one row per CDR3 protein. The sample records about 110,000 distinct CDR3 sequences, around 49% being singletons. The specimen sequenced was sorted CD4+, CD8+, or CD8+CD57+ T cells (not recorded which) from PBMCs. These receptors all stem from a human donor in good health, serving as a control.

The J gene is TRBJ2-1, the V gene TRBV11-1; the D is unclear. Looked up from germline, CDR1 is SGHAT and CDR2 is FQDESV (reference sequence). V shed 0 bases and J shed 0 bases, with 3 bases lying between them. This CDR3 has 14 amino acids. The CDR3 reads CASSLASSYNEQFF. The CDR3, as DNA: TGTGCCAGCAGCTTAGCCAGCTCCTACAATGAGCAGTTCTTC.

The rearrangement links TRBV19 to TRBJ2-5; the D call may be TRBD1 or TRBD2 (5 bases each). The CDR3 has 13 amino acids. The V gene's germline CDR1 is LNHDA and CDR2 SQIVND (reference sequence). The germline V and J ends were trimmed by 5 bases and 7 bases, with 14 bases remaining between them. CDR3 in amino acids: CASSVRTRGTQYF. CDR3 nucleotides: TGTGCCAGTAGTGTACGGACGAGGGGGACCCAGTACTTC.

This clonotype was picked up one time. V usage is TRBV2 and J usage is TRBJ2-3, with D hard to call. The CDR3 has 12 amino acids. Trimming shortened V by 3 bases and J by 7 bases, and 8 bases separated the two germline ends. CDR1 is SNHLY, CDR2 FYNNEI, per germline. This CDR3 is CASSDTTNTQYF. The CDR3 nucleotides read TGTGCCAGCAGTGATACGACCAATACGCAGTATTTT.

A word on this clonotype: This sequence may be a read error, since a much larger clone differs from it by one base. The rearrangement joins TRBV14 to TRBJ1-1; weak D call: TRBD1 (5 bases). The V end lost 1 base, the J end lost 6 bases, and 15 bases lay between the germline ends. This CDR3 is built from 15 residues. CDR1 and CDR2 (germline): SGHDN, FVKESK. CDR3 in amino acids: CASSQGLGLYAEAFF. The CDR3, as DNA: TGTGCCAGCAGCCAAGGTCTGGGGCTCTACGCTGAAGCTTTCTTT. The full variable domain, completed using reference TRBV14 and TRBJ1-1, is EAGVTQFPSHSVIEKGQTVTLRCDPISGHDNLYWYRRVMGKEIKFLLHFVKESKQDESGMPNNRFLAERTGGTYSTLKVQPAELEDSGVYFCASSQGLGLYAEAFFGQGTRLTVV.

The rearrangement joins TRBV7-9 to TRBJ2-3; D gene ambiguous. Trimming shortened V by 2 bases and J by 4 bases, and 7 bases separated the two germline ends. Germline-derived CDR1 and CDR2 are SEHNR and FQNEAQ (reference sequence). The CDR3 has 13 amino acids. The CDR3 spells CASSLRAADTQYF. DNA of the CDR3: TGTGCCAGCAGCTTAAGGGCGGCAGATACGCAGTATTTT.

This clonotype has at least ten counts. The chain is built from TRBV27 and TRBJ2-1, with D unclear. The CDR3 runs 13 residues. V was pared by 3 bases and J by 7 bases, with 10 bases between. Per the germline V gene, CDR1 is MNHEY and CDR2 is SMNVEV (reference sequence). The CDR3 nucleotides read TGTGCCAGCAGTTTGGCGTTTTCTAATGAGCAGTTCTTC. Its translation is CASSLAFSNEQFF.

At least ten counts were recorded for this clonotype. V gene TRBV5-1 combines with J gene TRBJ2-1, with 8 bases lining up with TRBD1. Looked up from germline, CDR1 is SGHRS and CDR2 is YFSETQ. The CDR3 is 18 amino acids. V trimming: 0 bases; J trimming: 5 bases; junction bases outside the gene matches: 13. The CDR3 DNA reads TGCGCCAGCAGCTTGGGAGTCGGACAGGGTTTGATTGACAATGAGCAGTTCTTC. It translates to CASSLGVGQGLIDNEQFF.

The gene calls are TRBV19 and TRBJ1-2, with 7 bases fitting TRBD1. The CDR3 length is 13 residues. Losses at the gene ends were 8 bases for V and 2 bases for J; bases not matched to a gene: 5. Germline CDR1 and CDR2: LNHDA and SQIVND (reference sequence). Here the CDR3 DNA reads TGTGCCAGTGGTGGGGGACAGAACTATGGCTACACCTTC. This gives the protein CASGGGQNYGYTF.

The CDR3 DNA reads as TGTGCCAGCAGTTACGGTCCGGCTGAAGCTTTCTTT. This sequence encodes CASSYGPAEAFF. The V call is TRBV6-5, the J call TRBJ1-1; unclear D gene. The CDR3 consists of 12 residues. Germline V gene data show CDR1 as MNHEY and CDR2 as SVGAGI. V lost 2 bases and J 6 bases, leaving 7 bases between the germline ends.

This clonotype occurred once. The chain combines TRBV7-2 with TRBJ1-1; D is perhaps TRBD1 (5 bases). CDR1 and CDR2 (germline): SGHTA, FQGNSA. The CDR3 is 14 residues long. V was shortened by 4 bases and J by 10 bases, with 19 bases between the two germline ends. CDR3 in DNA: TGTGCCAGCAGCTCTGGGACCGTCCTGGGGGGAGCTTTCTTT. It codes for CASSSGTVLGGAFF.

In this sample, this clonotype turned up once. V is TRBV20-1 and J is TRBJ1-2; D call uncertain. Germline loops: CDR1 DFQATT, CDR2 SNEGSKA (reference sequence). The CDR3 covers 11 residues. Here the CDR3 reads CSSIRDYGYTF. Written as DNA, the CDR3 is TGCAGCTCTATTCGGGACTATGGCTACACCTTC.

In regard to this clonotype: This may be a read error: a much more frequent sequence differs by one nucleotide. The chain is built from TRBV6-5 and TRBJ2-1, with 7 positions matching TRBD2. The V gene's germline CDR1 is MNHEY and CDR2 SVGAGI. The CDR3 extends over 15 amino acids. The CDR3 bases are TGTGCCAGCAGTTACTCGTCGGGACTAAGGCATGAGCAGCTCTTC. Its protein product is CASSYSSGLRHEQLF.

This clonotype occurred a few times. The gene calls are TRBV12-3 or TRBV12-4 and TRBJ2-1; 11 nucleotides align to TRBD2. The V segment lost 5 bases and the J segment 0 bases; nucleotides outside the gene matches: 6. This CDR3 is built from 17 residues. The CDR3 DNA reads TGTGCCAGCAGTAGCACTAGCGGGGGCTTCTCCTACAATGAGCAGTTCTTC. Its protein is CASSSTSGGFSYNEQFF.

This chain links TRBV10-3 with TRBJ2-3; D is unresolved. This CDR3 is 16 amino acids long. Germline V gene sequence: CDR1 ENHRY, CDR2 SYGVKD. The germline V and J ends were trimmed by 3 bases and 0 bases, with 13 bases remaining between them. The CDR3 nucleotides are TGTGCCATCAGTGATCCCAAGGGCACGAGCACAGATACGCAGTATTTT. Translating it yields CAISDPKGTSTDTQYF.

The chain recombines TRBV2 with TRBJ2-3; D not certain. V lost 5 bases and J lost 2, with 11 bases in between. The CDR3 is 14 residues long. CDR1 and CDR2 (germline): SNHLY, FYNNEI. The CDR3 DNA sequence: TGTGCCAGCAGTCCCCGAATCCTCACAGATACGCAGTATTTT. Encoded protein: CASSPRILTDTQYF.

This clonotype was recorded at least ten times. The CDR3 loop is CATSKGVGTPIGRETQYF. CDR3 DNA: TGTGCCACCAGCAAAGGGGTCGGGACACCCATCGGACGAGAGACCCAGTACTTC. The J gene is TRBJ2-5, the V gene TRBV15; weak D call: TRBD1 (6 bases). Trimming took off 4 bases at V and 4 bases at J, with 25 bases between the two ends. Germline V CDR1 and CDR2: LNHNV, YYDKDF (reference sequence). The CDR3 has 18 residues.

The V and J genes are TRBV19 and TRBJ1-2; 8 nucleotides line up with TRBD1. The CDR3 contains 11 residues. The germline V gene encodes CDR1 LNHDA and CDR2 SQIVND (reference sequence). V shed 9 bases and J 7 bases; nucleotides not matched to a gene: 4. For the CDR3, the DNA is TGTGCCAGCTACAGGGGGTCTGGCTACACCTTC. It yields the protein CASYRGSGYTF.

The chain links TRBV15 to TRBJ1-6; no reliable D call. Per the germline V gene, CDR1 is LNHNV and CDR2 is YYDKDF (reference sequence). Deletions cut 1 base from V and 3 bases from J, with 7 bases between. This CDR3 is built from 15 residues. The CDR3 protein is CATSRGALYNSPLHF. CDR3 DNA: TGTGCCACCAGCAGAGGGGCCCTCTATAATTCACCCCTCCACTTT.

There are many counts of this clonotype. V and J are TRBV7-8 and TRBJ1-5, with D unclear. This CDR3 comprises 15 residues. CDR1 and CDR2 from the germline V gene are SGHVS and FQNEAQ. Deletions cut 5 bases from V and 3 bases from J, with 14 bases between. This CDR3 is CASSPTRVNNQPQHF. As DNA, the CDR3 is TGTGCCAGCAGCCCAACAAGGGTAAACAATCAGCCCCAGCATTTT.

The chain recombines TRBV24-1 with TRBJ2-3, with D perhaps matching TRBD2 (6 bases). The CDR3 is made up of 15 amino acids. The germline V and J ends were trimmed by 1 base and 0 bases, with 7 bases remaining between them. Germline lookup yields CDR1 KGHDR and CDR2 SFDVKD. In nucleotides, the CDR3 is TGTGCCACCAGTGATTTTGGGAGGAGCACAGATACGCAGTATTTT. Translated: CATSDFGRSTDTQYF.